One T cell receptor beta chain is described in this entry. The data are from a study of response to subunit inactivated influenza vaccine. TCRdb processed the RT-PCR reads anew with MiXCR; each CDR3 protein has one entry. The data show approximately 290,000 distinct CDR3 sequences, about 20% seen once. CDR1 and CDR2 from the germline V gene are MNHEY and SVGAGI. The CDR3 totals 16 residues. The V end lost 2 bases, the J end lost 0 bases, and 12 bases lay between the germline ends. This chain connects TRBV6-5 to TRBJ2-3, with a weak D call TRBD2 (5 bases). The sample was PBMCs from blood, taken less than 22 months after vaccination. The sequence was obtained from a man aged 50 to 69 who received an inactivated influenza vaccine. The CDR3 DNA reads as TGTGCCAGCAGTTACCGGCTAGCAGATAGCACAGATACGCAGTATTTT. Protein sequence: CASSYRLADSTDTQYF.